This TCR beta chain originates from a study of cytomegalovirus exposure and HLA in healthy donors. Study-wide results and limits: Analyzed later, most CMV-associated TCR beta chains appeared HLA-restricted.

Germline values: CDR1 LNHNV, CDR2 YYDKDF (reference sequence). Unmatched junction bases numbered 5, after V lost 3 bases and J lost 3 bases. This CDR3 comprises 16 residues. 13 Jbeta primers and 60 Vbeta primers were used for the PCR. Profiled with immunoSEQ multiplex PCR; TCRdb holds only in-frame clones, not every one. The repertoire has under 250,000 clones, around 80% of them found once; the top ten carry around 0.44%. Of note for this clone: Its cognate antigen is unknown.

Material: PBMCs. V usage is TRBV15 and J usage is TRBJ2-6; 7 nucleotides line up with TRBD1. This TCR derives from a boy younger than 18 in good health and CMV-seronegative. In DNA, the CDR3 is TGTGCCACCAGCAGTCGACAGGGCTATGGGGCCAACGTCCTGACTTTC. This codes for CATSSRQGYGANVLTF.